These 24 T cell receptor beta chains came from one sample sequenced in a study of technical replicates of blood from four donors. Sequenced by immunoSEQ multiplex PCR; TCRdb stores in-frame clones only, minus some. The table lists about 70,000 clones, 85% to 95% of them singletons. The specimen sequenced was T cells isolated from PBMCs. The receptors shown here come from a human donor in good health.

The chain joins TRBV19 to TRBJ1-2; 10 nucleotides align to TRBD1. Germline CDR1 and CDR2: LNHDA and SQIVND (reference sequence). Trimming at V came to 7 bases and at J to 0 bases, leaving 8 bases not matched to a gene. This CDR3 has 16 amino acids. CDR3 nucleotides: TGTGCCAGTATTATGACAGGGGGCCATCCTAACTATGGCTACACCTTC. Its protein product is CASIMTGGHPNYGYTF.

The genes are TRBV11-3 and TRBJ1-1; D possibly corresponds to TRBD1 (5 bases). Germline V gene lookup returns CDR1 SGHNT and CDR2 YENEEA. This CDR3 region has 15 residues. Trimming left V 2 bases short and J 5 bases short, with 15 bases between. As DNA, the CDR3 is TGTGCCAGCAGCTTATTGGGGGGAGGGCATACTGAAGCTTTCTTT. Protein product: CASSLLGGGHTEAFF.

This rearrangement joins TRBV5-1 to TRBJ2-7; TRBD1 aligns across 8 bases. V lost 3 bases, J lost 7 bases, and 18 bases stayed unmatched. Germline V gene data show CDR1 as SGHRS and CDR2 as YFSETQ. The CDR3 runs 17 residues. The CDR3 nucleotides are TGCGCCAGCAGCTCCCGGACAGGGAGAGCTTACGTTTCGGAGCAGTACTTC. Amino acid sequence: CASSSRTGRAYVSEQYF.

The chain has TRBV7-9 and TRBJ2-2; 13 bases agree with TRBD2. Unmatched junction bases numbered 7, after V lost 5 bases and J lost 4 bases. Germline V gene data show CDR1 as SEHNR and CDR2 as FQNEAQ (reference sequence). This CDR3 contains 17 residues. The CDR3 protein is CASSLGLAGAATGELFF. CDR3 bases: TGTGCCAGCAGCCTAGGACTAGCGGGAGCCGCCACCGGGGAGCTGTTTTTT.

The chain couples TRBV5-4 to TRBJ2-7, with TRBD2 matching 8 bases. This CDR3 contains 15 residues. Trimming removed 6 bases from V and 6 bases from J; junction bases left unmatched: 14. Germline lookup yields CDR1 SGHNT and CDR2 YYREEE (reference sequence). CDR3 nucleotides: TGTGCCAGCACCCAGCGGGGAGCGGGAGAGGCCGAGCAGTACTTC. Translation: CASTQRGAGEAEQYF.

The chain uses TRBV2 and TRBJ2-6; a possible D gene is TRBD1 (5 bases). CDR3 size: 17 residues. Germline V gene sequence: CDR1 SNHLY, CDR2 FYNNEI. V was pared by 5 bases and J by 3 bases, with 17 bases between. CDR3 in DNA: TGTGCCAGCAGTCAACCTAGACAGATCCTTGGGGCCAACGTCCTGACTTTC. Encoded protein: CASSQPRQILGANVLTF.

The chain uses TRBV19 and TRBJ1-1, with D perhaps matching TRBD1 (6 bases). V was trimmed by 3 bases and J by 3 bases, leaving 11 bases between them. The germline CDR1 and CDR2 sequences are LNHDA and SQIVND (reference sequence). The length of the CDR3 is 14 residues. As DNA, the CDR3 is TGTGCCAGTAGTATGTTTGGGGGCGACACTGAAGCTTTCTTT. Translating it yields CASSMFGGDTEAFF. The full variable domain, in which reference TRBV19 and TRBJ1-1 provide the parts outside the CDR3, is DGGITQSPKYLFRKEGQNVTLSCEQNLNHDAMYWYRQDPGQGLRLIYYSQIVNDFQKGDIAEGYSVSREKKESFPLTVTSAQKNPTAFYLCASSMFGGDTEAFFGQGTRLTVV.

This clone is a singleton in its sample. The chain uses TRBV19 and TRBJ2-1, with 9 bases aligning to TRBD2. This CDR3 is built from 18 residues. Germline-derived CDR1 and CDR2 are LNHDA and SQIVND (reference sequence). The V and J ends lost 0 bases and 7 bases, in that order; junction bases with no gene match: 13. The CDR3 sequence is CASSIDLRGGRARNEQFF. DNA for the CDR3: TGTGCCAGTAGTATAGATCTTAGGGGCGGGAGGGCCAGGAATGAGCAGTTCTTC.

This clone was detected once. The V call is TRBV7-2, the J call TRBJ2-7; 8 bases are a match to TRBD2. Trimming took 1 base from V and 3 from J; bases not matched to a gene: 2. The CDR3 totals 14 residues. Germline CDR1 reads SGHTA; CDR2 reads FQGNSA. The CDR3 region has the DNA TGTGCCAGCAGCTTAGATAGCGGGATCTACGAGCAGTACTTC. Translation: CASSLDSGIYEQYF.

This clone was detected only a few times. The V gene is TRBV18, the J gene TRBJ1-1; a weak D match, TRBD1 (5 bases). The V end lost 4 bases, the J end lost 1 base, and 13 bases lay between the germline ends. Germline V gives CDR1 KGHSH, CDR2 LQKENI. CDR3 length: 15 amino acids. The CDR3 here is CASSLGEAGNTEAFF. The DNA of the CDR3 is TGTGCCAGCTCACTAGGGGAGGCAGGGAACACTGAAGCTTTCTTT.

The V gene is TRBV4-1, the J gene TRBJ2-7; TRBD1 aligns across 9 bases. Unmatched junction bases numbered 11, after V lost 5 bases and J lost 6 bases. Germline V gives CDR1 MGHRA, CDR2 YSYEKL. The CDR3 is made up of 15 amino acids. CDR3 in DNA: TGCGCCAGCAGCGGGACAGGGATCCCCTTTTCCGAGCAGTACTTC. This codes for CASSGTGIPFSEQYF.

This chain connects TRBV7-2 to TRBJ2-4; D may be TRBD2 (5 bases). CDR1 is SGHTA, CDR2 FQGNSA, per germline. Trimming left V 3 bases short and J 0 bases short, with 18 bases between. This CDR3 region has 18 residues. The CDR3 spells CASSLDLLSGIAKNIQYF. Here the CDR3 DNA reads TGTGCCAGCAGCTTGGACCTACTGAGCGGTATAGCCAAAAACATTCAGTACTTC.

The chain is built from TRBV30 and TRBJ1-2; perhaps TRBD1 as D (5 bases). Germline CDR1 reads GTSNPN; CDR2 reads SVGIG (reference sequence). CDR3 length: 11 residues. V shed 1 base and J shed 8 bases, with 8 bases lying between them. CDR3: CAWSAGGGYTF. For the CDR3, the DNA is TGTGCCTGGAGTGCCGGGGGAGGCTACACCTTC. Full variable domain (missing parts from reference TRBV30 and TRBJ1-2): SQTIHQWPATLVQPVGSPLSLECTVEGTSNPNLYWYRQAAGRGLQLLFYSVGIGQISSEVPQNLSASRPQDRQFILSSKKLLLSDSGFYLCAWSAGGGYTFGSGTRLTVV.

The rearrangement joins TRBV2 to TRBJ2-7; the D gene is possibly TRBD1 (6 bases). The CDR3 is made up of 15 amino acids. V lost 4 bases, J lost 6 bases, and 19 bases lay in between. Germline V gene lookup returns CDR1 SNHLY and CDR2 FYNNEI. The CDR3 reads CASSVMITGLREQYF. In DNA, the CDR3 is TGTGCCAGCAGTGTAATGATTACAGGGTTGCGCGAGCAGTACTTC.

The chain employs TRBV6-5 and TRBJ1-3; tentatively, D is TRBD1 (6 bases). From germline, CDR1 is MNHEY and CDR2 SVGAGI. The CDR3 totals 13 residues. The germline V and J ends were trimmed by 10 bases and 2 bases, with 12 bases remaining between them. The CDR3 protein is CATWGGPGNTIYF. DNA of the CDR3: TGTGCCACCTGGGGGGGGCCTGGAAACACCATATATTTT.

CDR3 protein: CSADRGQDTEAFF. CDR3 nucleotide sequence: TGCAGCGCTGACAGGGGGCAGGACACTGAAGCTTTCTTT. The chain recombines TRBV29-1 with TRBJ1-1; 10 bases are a match to TRBD1. Trimming cost V 7 bases and J 3 bases; bases outside gene matches: 5. The CDR3 loop spans 13 amino acids. The V gene's germline CDR1 is SQVTM and CDR2 ANQGSEA.

The chain joins TRBV5-6 to TRBJ2-1, with 9 bases lining up with TRBD1. CDR1 and CDR2 from the germline V gene are SGHDT and YYEEEE. V was pared by 4 bases and J by 7 bases, with 9 bases of the junction left unmatched. CDR3 size: 15 residues. The CDR3 coding sequence is TGTGCCAGCAGCCTTGACAGGGGGGCAGTTAATGAGCAGTTCTTC. The encoded protein is CASSLDRGAVNEQFF. Complete variable domain (other parts from reference TRBV5-6 and TRBJ2-1): DAGVTQSPTHLIKTRGQQVTLRCSPKSGHDTVSWYQQALGQGPQFIFQYYEEEERQRGNFPDRFSGHQFPNYSSELNVNALLLGDSALYLCASSLDRGAVNEQFFGPGTRLTVL.

The rearrangement uses TRBV28 and TRBJ1-2, with 10 bases matching TRBD1. V shed 5 bases and J 5 bases; nucleotides not matched to a gene: 5. The CDR3 extends over 14 amino acids. Germline V CDR1 and CDR2: MDHEN, SYDVKM. CDR3 in DNA: TGTGCCAGCAGTCCGGGACAGGGGACTTATGGCTACACCTTC. This codes for CASSPGQGTYGYTF.

This clone was seen a handful of times. The junction departs from the called germline gene at one end, perhaps through a read error. The chain uses TRBV20-1 and TRBJ1-1; D remains unclear. The germline V gene encodes CDR1 DFQATT and CDR2 SNEGSKA (reference sequence). CDR3 size: 10 residues. CDR3 amino acids: CVGGYTEAFF. CDR3 coding DNA: TGTGTGGGAGGATACACTGAAGCTTTCTTT.

The chain couples TRBV10-3 to TRBJ2-7, with D perhaps TRBD1 (5 bases). The V and J ends lost 3 bases and 2 bases respectively, with 11 bases between them. The CDR3 spans 14 residues. CDR1 and CDR2 (germline): ENHRY, SYGVKD. This chain's CDR3 is CAISEAGKPYEQYF. For the CDR3, the DNA is TGTGCCATCAGTGAAGCAGGGAAACCCTACGAGCAGTACTTC.

The genes are TRBV11-3 and TRBJ2-1; D is unclear. V dropped 7 bases and J dropped 3 bases, with 16 bases sitting between them. CDR1 SGHNT and CDR2 YENEEA come from the germline V gene. The CDR3 consists of 15 residues. The CDR3, as DNA: TGTGCCAGCAAAAGCCTAGACTCTTTCTACAATGAGCAGTTCTTC. This sequence encodes CASKSLDSFYNEQFF.

This clone was seen a handful of times. The CDR3: CASSIGQNNEQFF. The CDR3 DNA reads TGTGCCAGTAGTATAGGACAGAACAATGAGCAGTTCTTC. V and J are TRBV19 and TRBJ2-1; maybe TRBD1 (5 bases). Germline-derived CDR1 and CDR2 are LNHDA and SQIVND (reference sequence). This CDR3 region has 13 residues. With 1 base removed from V and 5 bases from J, the gap between germline ends came to 6 bases.

For this clone: Other nucleotide sequences from this sample produce the same CDR3. This chain uses TRBV28 with TRBJ2-5; D unresolved. The CDR3 length is 11 residues. CDR1 is MDHEN, CDR2 SYDVKM, per germline. V was shortened by 6 bases and J by 2 bases, with 4 bases between the two germline ends. CDR3 amino acids: CASSLQETQYF. CDR3 in DNA: TGTGCCAGCAGCCTGCAAGAGACCCAGTACTTC. Full variable domain (rest looked up from reference TRBV28 and TRBJ2-5): DVKVTQSSRYLVKRTGEKVFLECVQDMDHENMFWYRQDPGLGLRLIYFSYDVKMKEKGDIPEGYSVSREKKERFSLILESASTNQTSMYLCASSLQETQYFGPGTRLLVL.

This chain uses TRBV5-4 with TRBJ2-3, with TRBD1 matching over 7 bases. V lost 0 bases and J lost 6; bases outside the gene matches: 4. The germline V gene has CDR1 SGHNT and CDR2 YYREEE (reference sequence). This CDR3 has 14 amino acids. CDR3 amino acids: CASSLDRGTDTQYF. The CDR3 DNA follows: TGTGCCAGCAGCTTGGACAGGGGAACCGATACGCAGTATTTT. Full variable domain (outside the CDR3, taken from reference TRBV5-4 and TRBJ2-3): ETGVTQSPTHLIKTRGQQVTLRCSSQSGHNTVSWYQQALGQGPQFIFQYYREEENGRGNFPPRFSGLQFPNYSSELNVNALELDDSALYLCASSLDRGTDTQYFGPGTRLTVL.